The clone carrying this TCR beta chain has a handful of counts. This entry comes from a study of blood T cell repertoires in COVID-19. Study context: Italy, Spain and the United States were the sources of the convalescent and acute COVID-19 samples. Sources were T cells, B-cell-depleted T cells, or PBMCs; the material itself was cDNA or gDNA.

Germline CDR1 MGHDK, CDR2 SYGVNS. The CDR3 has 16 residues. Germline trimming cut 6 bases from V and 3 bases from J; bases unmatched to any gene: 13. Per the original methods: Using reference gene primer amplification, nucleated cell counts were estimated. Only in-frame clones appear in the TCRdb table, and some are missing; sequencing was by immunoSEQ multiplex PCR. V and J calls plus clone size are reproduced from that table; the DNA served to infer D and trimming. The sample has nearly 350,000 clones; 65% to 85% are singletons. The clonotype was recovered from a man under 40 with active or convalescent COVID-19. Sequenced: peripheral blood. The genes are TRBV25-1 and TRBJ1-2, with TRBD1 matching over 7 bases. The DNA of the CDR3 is TGTGCCAGCAGCCCAGGGGGGCCGCCGAGGTACTATGGCTACACCTTC. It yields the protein CASSPGGPPRYYGYTF.